Following are 25 T cell receptor beta chains from one sample sequenced in a study of identifying expanded T cells in peripheral blood. Here immunoSEQ multiplex PCR was the method, and the copy in TCRdb shows in-frame clones only, minus some. The table has about 97,000 clones, around 88% seen once. The sample comprised blood. Every receptor here comes from a person aged 18 to 75 in good health.

V gene TRBV28 combines with J gene TRBJ2-1, with a weak D call TRBD1 (6 bases). This CDR3 is 16 amino acids long. Germline lookup yields CDR1 MDHEN and CDR2 SYDVKM. The ends were cut back, 4 bases at V and 3 bases at J, with 16 bases in the middle. CDR3 loop: CASSSIWDTHYNEQFF. CDR3 coding DNA: TGTGCCAGCAGTTCGATATGGGACACCCACTACAATGAGCAGTTCTTC.

The rearrangement uses TRBV7-7 and TRBJ2-5, with 12 positions matching TRBD1. This CDR3 spans 16 amino acids. With 3 bases clipped from V and 5 bases from J, the junction kept 7 bases outside the gene matches. Germline loops: CDR1 SSHAT, CDR2 FNYEAQ (reference sequence). CDR3 sequence (DNA): TGTGCCAGCAGCTTGCCGGGACAGGGGGCCGGTGAGACCCAGTACTTC. This sequence encodes CASSLPGQGAGETQYF.

The gene calls are TRBV7-2 and TRBJ2-5; D is undetermined. V lost 1 base, J lost 5 bases, and 8 bases lay in between. CDR1 and CDR2 (germline): SGHTA, FQGNSA. This CDR3 has 13 residues. CDR3: CASSLVWVETQYF. The CDR3, as DNA: TGTGCCAGCAGCTTAGTCTGGGTGGAGACCCAGTACTTC.

This chain connects TRBV7-9 to TRBJ2-1; no clear D. The CDR3 totals 13 residues. Germline CDR1 and CDR2: SEHNR and FQNEAQ (reference sequence). The V gene lost 10 bases and the J gene lost 1 base, with 11 bases spanning the gap. As DNA, the CDR3 is TGTGCCATTCGGATCTCGTCCTACAATGAGCAGTTCTTC. Translated, it gives CAIRISSYNEQFF.

V is TRBV29-1 and J is TRBJ2-7; tentatively, D is TRBD1 (6 bases). Germline assignment: CDR1 SQVTM and CDR2 ANQGSEA. CDR3 size: 12 residues. V lost 6 bases and J lost 2, with 11 bases in between. CDR3 in DNA: TGCAGCGTCGGGGACACAACCTACGAGCAGTACTTC. Translating it yields CSVGDTTYEQYF.

The chain combines TRBV29-1 with TRBJ2-7; D is uncertain. The CDR3 is 11 amino acids. The germline V gene encodes CDR1 SQVTM and CDR2 ANQGSEA. Between the trimmed V and J ends, which lost 7 bases and 3 bases, there was a span of 10 bases. This CDR3 reads CSGGNGYEQYF. In nucleotides, the CDR3 is TGCAGCGGAGGTAATGGCTACGAGCAGTACTTC.

The chain joins TRBV5-8 to TRBJ1-5, with D tentatively TRBD1 (5 bases). CDR3 size: 15 residues. In germline, CDR1 is SGHTS, CDR2 YDEGEE. The germline V and J ends were trimmed by 1 base and 7 bases, with 15 bases remaining between them. The CDR3: CASSLFAGVRQPQHF. CDR3 nucleotide sequence: TGTGCCAGCAGCTTGTTTGCGGGGGTGCGGCAGCCCCAGCATTTT.

The V call is TRBV6-5, the J call TRBJ2-7, with D possibly being TRBD1 (5 bases). The CDR3 has 16 residues. CDR1 and CDR2 from the germline V gene are MNHEY and SVGAGI. Between the trimmed V and J ends, which lost 0 bases and 4 bases, there was a span of 16 bases. CDR3 coding DNA: TGTGCCAGCAGTTACTCAGGGGTACTAAGGGTATACGAGCAGTACTTC. It yields the protein CASSYSGVLRVYEQYF.

The V and J genes are TRBV7-8 and TRBJ1-1; D is uncertain. The CDR3 runs 15 residues. Germline CDR1 reads SGHVS; CDR2 reads FQNEAQ. Trimming pared 6 bases from V and 4 bases from J, leaving 18 bases between. The CDR3 DNA reads as TGTGCCAGCAGTCTTAGAAGGGTGGGAGGCACTGAAGCTTTCTTT. Residues: CASSLRRVGGTEAFF. The full variable domain, completed using reference TRBV7-8 and TRBJ1-1, is GAGVSQSPRYKVAKRGQDVALRCDPISGHVSLFWYQQALGQGPEFLTYFQNEAQLDKSGLPSDRFFAERPEGSVSTLKIQRTQQEDSAVYLCASSLRRVGGTEAFFGQGTRLTVV.

The chain carries TRBV19 and TRBJ2-5, with 9 bases fitting TRBD1. This CDR3 is built from 15 residues. Germline loops: CDR1 LNHDA, CDR2 SQIVND (reference sequence). V trimming: 3 bases; J trimming: 5 bases; junction bases outside the gene matches: 7. The CDR3 protein is CASSIPGQGLETQYF. CDR3 DNA: TGTGCCAGTAGTATTCCGGGACAGGGACTCGAGACCCAGTACTTC.

This chain connects TRBV4-3 to TRBJ1-1; D gene ambiguous. The CDR3 has 16 residues. Germline V gene sequence: CDR1 LGHNA, CDR2 YSLEER. V was shortened by 3 bases and J by 1 base, with 15 bases between the two germline ends. The CDR3 reads CASSQWVGEGNTEAFF. The CDR3 bases are TGCGCCAGCAGCCAGTGGGTCGGGGAGGGGAACACTGAAGCTTTCTTT.

J is TRBJ1-4 and V is TRBV7-9, with D maybe TRBD1 (6 bases). This CDR3 comprises 15 residues. The germline gives CDR1 SEHNR, CDR2 FQNEAQ (reference sequence). With 4 bases removed from V and 8 bases from J, the gap between germline ends came to 17 bases. CDR3 coding DNA: TGTGCCAGCAGCTCCCTCGGGGGGGCGGAAGAAAAACTGTTTTTT. It specifies CASSSLGGAEEKLFF.

The chain carries TRBV7-9 and TRBJ1-5, with D maybe TRBD1 (6 bases). Germline CDR1 SEHNR, CDR2 FQNEAQ (reference sequence). Trimming left V 6 bases short and J 2 bases short, with 14 bases between. The CDR3 consists of 15 residues. The CDR3 here is CASSSTGYGNQPQHF. CDR3 nucleotide sequence: TGTGCCAGCAGTTCCACAGGGTACGGCAATCAGCCCCAGCATTTT.

This clone was detected only once. The chain links TRBV28 to TRBJ1-2; D gene uncertain. The germline V and J ends were trimmed by 2 bases and 3 bases, with 4 bases remaining between them. Germline V gene lookup returns CDR1 MDHEN and CDR2 SYDVKM. The length of the CDR3 is 12 residues. For the CDR3, the DNA is TGTGCCAGCAGTTTAATGGACTATGGCTACACCTTC. Translating gives CASSLMDYGYTF.

As to this clone: One end of the junction is discordant with germline, which a read error may explain. For the CDR3, the DNA is TGTGCCAGCAGTCGAAGTACCTCTGGTGCCAACGTCCTGACTTTC. It yields the protein CASSRSTSGANVLTF. The chain couples TRBV5-6 to TRBJ2-6; no clear D gene. The CDR3 contains 15 residues. Germline V gives CDR1 SGHDT, CDR2 YYEEEE.

The chain links TRBV4-2 to TRBJ1-1; 9 nucleotides agree with TRBD1. With 9 bases clipped from V and 4 bases from J, the junction kept 12 bases outside the gene matches. The CDR3 extends over 15 amino acids. Per the germline V gene, CDR1 is LGHNA and CDR2 is YNFKEQ. The CDR3 is CARSPETGGCTEAFF. The CDR3 DNA sequence: TGTGCCAGGTCCCCGGAGACAGGGGGATGCACTGAAGCTTTCTTT.

This clone was found once. V usage is TRBV15 and J usage is TRBJ1-5; TRBD1 might be the D (5 bases). CDR3 length equals 13 residues. V was trimmed by 4 bases and J by 6 bases, leaving 10 bases between them. The V gene's germline CDR1 is LNHNV and CDR2 YYDKDF (reference sequence). CDR3 nucleotides: TGTGCCACCAGCACCGAGGGGCTTCAGCCCCAGCATTTT. Its protein product is CATSTEGLQPQHF.

V and J are TRBV19 and TRBJ2-1, with TRBD2 matching over 12 bases. The CDR3 has 15 residues. Trimming at V came to 6 bases and at J to 9 bases, leaving 9 bases not matched to a gene. The germline V gene has CDR1 LNHDA and CDR2 SQIVND (reference sequence). The CDR3, as DNA: TGTGCCAGTAGGCCTAGCGGGGGGGCCAAGGGTGAGCAGTTCTTC. Translating gives CASRPSGGAKGEQFF. Variable domain in full (rest from reference TRBV19 and TRBJ2-1): DGGITQSPKYLFRKEGQNVTLSCEQNLNHDAMYWYRQDPGQGLRLIYYSQIVNDFQKGDIAEGYSVSREKKESFPLTVTSAQKNPTAFYLCASRPSGGAKGEQFFGPGTRLTVL.

The genes are TRBV20-1 and TRBJ2-2; D ambiguous. The CDR3 loop spans 11 amino acids. Trimming removed 8 bases at V and 5 bases at J, with 9 bases between. Germline-derived CDR1 and CDR2 are DFQATT and SNEGSKA (reference sequence). The CDR3 bases are TGCAGTTTGTTATTGACCGGGGAGCTGTTTTTT. Translated: CSLLLTGELFF.

The chain is built from TRBV6-5 and TRBJ1-2; 7 nucleotides align to TRBD1. V dropped 5 bases and J dropped 8; count of bases not matched to a gene: 8. The CDR3 totals 13 residues. Germline lookup yields CDR1 MNHEY and CDR2 SVGAGI. The CDR3 reads CASSQNRGGGYTF. CDR3 sequence (DNA): TGTGCCAGCAGTCAAAACAGGGGTGGAGGCTACACCTTC.

V and J are TRBV6-6 and TRBJ1-6; a possible D gene is TRBD1 (5 bases). Germline assignment: CDR1 MNHNY and CDR2 SVGAGI (reference sequence). V was cut by 1 base and J by 9 bases, with 13 bases left in between. The CDR3 extends over 15 amino acids. Here the CDR3 DNA reads TGTGCCAGCAGTTACTTCGGGGGAGAGGGTTCACCCCTCCACTTT. This gives the protein CASSYFGGEGSPLHF.

The V and J genes are TRBV4-1 and TRBJ2-3; weak D call: TRBD2 (6 bases). CDR3 length: 15 amino acids. V shed 4 bases and J shed 3 bases, with 14 bases lying between them. The V gene's germline CDR1 is MGHRA and CDR2 YSYEKL. Here the CDR3 reads CASSRGAAGTDTQYF. The CDR3 DNA reads as TGCGCCAGCAGCCGCGGGGCGGCAGGGACAGATACGCAGTATTTT.

This clone was detected once. The genes are TRBV18 and TRBJ1-5, with D possibly matching TRBD1 (6 bases). Germline CDR1 is KGHSH and CDR2 is LQKENI. The CDR3 sequence is 15 residues long. V shed 3 bases and J shed 6 bases, with 15 bases lying between them. The CDR3 nucleotides read TGTGCCAGCTCACCTGCATCGGGGGGCAGTCAGCCCCAGCATTTT. It translates to CASSPASGGSQPQHF.

The V and J genes are TRBV7-9 and TRBJ2-5; 8 bases align to TRBD1. There are 17 residues in the CDR3. The junction had 14 bases not matched to a gene; V was cut back by 6 bases and J by 2 bases. Germline V lookup: CDR1 SEHNR, CDR2 FQNEAQ (reference sequence). The CDR3, as DNA: TGTGCCAGCAGTCGGGCCAGGGGGCCTGCAGGTCAAGAGACCCAGTACTTC. Amino acids: CASSRARGPAGQETQYF.

The genes are TRBV7-9 and TRBJ2-7; D is perhaps TRBD2 (6 bases). The CDR3 has 14 residues. The V and J ends lost 5 bases and 2 bases respectively, with 13 bases between them. Germline V CDR1 and CDR2: SEHNR, FQNEAQ (reference sequence). The CDR3 region has the DNA TGTGCCAGCAGCCTCGGGACTCTCACCTACGAGCAGTACTTC. Its protein product is CASSLGTLTYEQYF.